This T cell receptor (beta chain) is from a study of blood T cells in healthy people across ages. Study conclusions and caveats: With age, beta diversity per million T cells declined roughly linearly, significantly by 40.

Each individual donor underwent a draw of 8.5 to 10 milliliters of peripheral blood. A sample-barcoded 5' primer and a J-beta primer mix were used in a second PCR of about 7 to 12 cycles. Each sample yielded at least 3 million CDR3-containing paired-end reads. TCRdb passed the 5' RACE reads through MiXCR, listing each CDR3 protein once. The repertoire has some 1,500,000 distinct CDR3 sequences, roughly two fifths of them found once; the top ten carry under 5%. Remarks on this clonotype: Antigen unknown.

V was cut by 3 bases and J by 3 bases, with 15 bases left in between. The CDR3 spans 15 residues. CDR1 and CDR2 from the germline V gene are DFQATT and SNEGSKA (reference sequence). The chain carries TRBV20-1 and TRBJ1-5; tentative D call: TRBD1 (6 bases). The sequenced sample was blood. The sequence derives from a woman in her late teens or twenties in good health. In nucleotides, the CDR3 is TGCAGTGCTAGTTCCGGGGGCGGAATCAATCAGCCCCAGCATTTT. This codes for CSASSGGGINQPQHF.